Below, one T cell receptor beta chain is given with its context. Antigen specificity is unknown. This entry is derived from a study of a mutant IDH1 vaccine in newly diagnosed glioma. Study findings and constraints: Most patients, 93.3%, showed vaccine-induced immune responses.

Time point indicated: baseline, week 1 (first vaccination visit). Treatment indicated: pre-vaccination baseline after standard-of-care therapy. V was trimmed by 4 bases and J by 5 bases, leaving 18 bases between them. This CDR3 contains 15 residues. Per germline, CDR1 MDHEN and CDR2 SYDVKM. The data were produced by immunoSEQ multiplex PCR, yet TCRdb's version contains in-frame clones alone and is incomplete. This table has roughly 99,000 clones, approximately 90% appearing once. The V and J genes are TRBV28 and TRBJ2-7; perhaps TRBD1 as D (5 bases). The sequence was obtained from a woman aged 45 to 65 with glioma. Sample: PBMCs, taken from a glioma patient treated with radiotherapy, temozolomide or both. CDR3 amino acids: CASSSPAGNLNEQYF. The CDR3 nucleotides are TGTGCCAGCAGTTCCCCGGCAGGGAACCTAAACGAGCAGTACTTC.